Each of the 32 T cell receptor beta chains below was sequenced from the same sample in a study of blood T cell repertoires in COVID-19. Only in-frame clones appear in the TCRdb table, and some are missing; sequencing was by immunoSEQ multiplex PCR. The table includes 84,000 or so clones, under 90% detected once. Material for sequencing was peripheral blood. These receptors were collected from a woman between 35 and 50 years old with active or convalescent COVID-19.

V gene TRBV12-3 or TRBV12-4 combines with J gene TRBJ2-5; D is unclear. The CDR3 is made up of 11 amino acids. The V and J ends lost 6 bases and 2 bases respectively, with 4 bases between them. This CDR3 is CASSTQETQYF. DNA for the CDR3: TGTGCCAGCAGCACTCAAGAGACCCAGTACTTC.

J is TRBJ2-3 and V is TRBV28; TRBD1 matches 12 bases. Germline V gene data show CDR1 as MDHEN and CDR2 as SYDVKM. This CDR3 comprises 15 residues. Unmatched junction bases numbered 5, after V lost 6 bases and J lost 4 bases. DNA of the CDR3: TGTGCCAGCAGCCGGGACAGGGGGCGCCCAGATACGCAGTATTTT. Amino acids: CASSRDRGRPDTQYF.

This chain joins TRBV7-8 and TRBJ2-7; 8 bases line up with TRBD2. CDR1 and CDR2 from the germline V gene are SGHVS and FQNEAQ. Germline trimming cut 4 bases from V and 6 bases from J; bases unmatched to any gene: 2. The CDR3 extends over 12 amino acids. Here the CDR3 reads CASSSGGGEQYF. In nucleotides, the CDR3 is TGTGCCAGCAGCTCCGGGGGGGGCGAGCAGTACTTC.

V usage is TRBV19 and J usage is TRBJ2-7; TRBD2 matches at 9 bases. CDR3 length equals 16 residues. J lost 3 bases, V lost 5 bases, and 11 bases had no gene match. Germline CDR1 is LNHDA and CDR2 is SQIVND (reference sequence). CDR3 region: CASSPRASGTFYEQYF. CDR3 sequence (DNA): TGTGCCAGTAGTCCCCGGGCTAGCGGGACCTTCTACGAGCAGTACTTC.

The CDR3 spells CASSQEKSGLTYEQYF. CDR3 in DNA: TGTGCCAGCAGCCAAGAAAAATCAGGTTTAACCTACGAGCAGTACTTC. This sequence joins TRBV4-2 and TRBJ2-7; D remains ambiguous. The CDR3 sequence is 16 residues long. V lost 0 bases and J 2 bases, leaving 14 bases between the germline ends. Germline CDR1 is LGHNA and CDR2 is YNFKEQ.

The gene calls are TRBV10-2 and TRBJ2-1, with 7 bases aligning to TRBD2. J was trimmed by 0 bases and V by 7 bases; bases with no gene match: 12. Germline CDR1 WSHSY, CDR2 SAAADI. The CDR3 runs to 17 residues. The CDR3 bases are TGCGCCAGCAACCCGTTGTGGGGGGGTGTCTCCTACAATGAGCAGTTCTTC. Amino acid sequence: CASNPLWGGVSYNEQFF.

This rearrangement joins TRBV18 to TRBJ1-1; D perhaps matches TRBD1 (6 bases). Germline V CDR1 and CDR2: KGHSH, LQKENI. The CDR3 consists of 13 residues. V was shortened by 3 bases and J by 8 bases, with 13 bases between the two germline ends. In nucleotides, the CDR3 is TGTGCCAGCTCACCGCGAGGGGGGGAGGAAGCTTTCTTT. Protein: CASSPRGGEEAFF.

The rearrangement links TRBV12-3 or TRBV12-4 to TRBJ2-7; no definite D call. V lost 8 bases and J lost 2, with 10 bases in between. This CDR3 has 12 amino acids. As DNA, the CDR3 is TGTGCCAGCTCCCGCGGTACCTACGAGCAGTACTTC. It translates to CASSRGTYEQYF.

V gene TRBV29-1 combines with J gene TRBJ2-7; possible D gene TRBD2, 6 bases. The CDR3 consists of 13 residues. Germline-derived CDR1 and CDR2 are SQVTM and ANQGSEA. The V end lost 5 bases, the J end lost 4 bases, and 15 bases lay between the germline ends. CDR3 loop: CSVSLGSLYEQYF. DNA for the CDR3: TGCAGCGTTAGTCTCGGGAGTTTATACGAGCAGTACTTC.

The rearrangement joins TRBV18 to TRBJ2-1; TRBD2 matches at 8 bases. With V trimmed by 1 base and J by 7 bases, 3 bases remained unmatched. In germline, CDR1 is KGHSH, CDR2 LQKENI. This CDR3 spans 14 amino acids. The CDR3, as DNA: TGTGCCAGCTCACCACAACGCGGGAGGAATGAGCAGTTCTTC. This codes for CASSPQRGRNEQFF.

The chain couples TRBV27 to TRBJ2-1, with 12 bases lining up with TRBD1. The length of the CDR3 is 14 residues. Losses at the gene ends were 6 bases for V and 10 bases for J; bases not matched to a gene: 7. The germline V gene encodes CDR1 MNHEY and CDR2 SMNVEV (reference sequence). The CDR3: CASSPGTGGAEQFF. As DNA, the CDR3 is TGTGCCAGCAGCCCCGGGACAGGGGGCGCGGAGCAGTTCTTC.

This chain joins TRBV10-1 and TRBJ1-2; D is uncertain. The ends were cut back, 2 bases at V and 4 bases at J, with 8 bases in the middle. Per the germline V gene, CDR1 is WNHNN and CDR2 is SYGVQD (reference sequence). The CDR3 sequence is 13 residues long. DNA for the CDR3: TGCGCCAGCAGTGAGCAGGTCTCCTATGGCTACACCTTC. It yields the protein CASSEQVSYGYTF.

The count of this clone is one. The chain uses TRBV10-3 and TRBJ2-3, with 10 bases fitting TRBD1. CDR1 is ENHRY and CDR2 is SYGVKD in the germline V gene. V gave up 10 bases and J gave up 3 bases; unmatched junction bases: 10. The CDR3 has 15 amino acids. CDR3 DNA sequence: TGTGCCACCCGAATTGGACAGGGGGTAACAGATACGCAGTATTTT. Protein product: CATRIGQGVTDTQYF.

The gene calls are TRBV19 and TRBJ1-1; perhaps TRBD1 as D (5 bases). V was clipped by 8 bases and J by 1 base, with 17 bases between them. Germline lookup yields CDR1 LNHDA and CDR2 SQIVND (reference sequence). This CDR3 has 15 residues. The CDR3 DNA is TGTGCCAGTTTTACTGAACGAAGGGGGAACACTGAAGCTTTCTTT. Translated: CASFTERRGNTEAFF.

The chain has TRBV7-9 and TRBJ2-7; a possible D gene is TRBD1 (6 bases). V lost 2 bases to trimming and J lost 10 bases, with 15 bases between them. This CDR3 is built from 13 residues. Looked up from germline, CDR1 is SEHNR and CDR2 is FQNEAQ (reference sequence). The CDR3 reads CASSLWADRSQYF. In DNA form, the CDR3 reads TGTGCCAGCAGCTTATGGGCAGACAGGTCACAGTACTTC.

CDR3 residues: CASSLTPGQYYEQYF. CDR3 in DNA: TGTGCCAGCAGTTTAACCCCGGGACAGTACTACGAGCAGTACTTC. This chain links TRBV27 with TRBJ2-7, with 7 bases fitting TRBD1. V shed 2 bases and J 3 bases; nucleotides not matched to a gene: 7. Per the germline V gene, CDR1 is MNHEY and CDR2 is SMNVEV (reference sequence). The CDR3 runs to 15 residues.

J is TRBJ2-2 and V is TRBV5-1; TRBD2 aligns across 11 bases. Germline lookup yields CDR1 SGHRS and CDR2 YFSETQ. The CDR3 length is 15 residues. J lost 4 bases, V lost 1 base, and 0 bases had no gene match. CDR3 in DNA: TGCGCCAGCAGCTTGCTAGCGGGGGGCACCGGGGAGCTGTTTTTT. Protein product: CASSLLAGGTGELFF.

The CDR3 spells CTSSHQTSGGQSSYEQYF. The CDR3 coding sequence is TGCACCAGCAGCCACCAGACTAGCGGGGGCCAGAGCTCCTACGAGCAGTACTTC. V usage is TRBV1 and J usage is TRBJ2-7; TRBD2, the table's D call, was not compared with the DNA. TRBV1 is listed as a pseudogene. CDR3 size: 18 residues.

This clone has a handful of counts. CDR3 bases: TGTGCCAGCAGCACATTCGCGGGGGGGCTTGAAGATACGCAGTATTTT. Translating it yields CASSTFAGGLEDTQYF. The chain joins TRBV9 to TRBJ2-3; 9 nucleotides agree with TRBD2. The CDR3 runs 16 residues. Germline V lookup: CDR1 SGDLS, CDR2 YYNGEE. V was clipped by 4 bases and J by 5 bases; unmatched bases: 11.

The chain has TRBV7-2 and TRBJ2-7, with TRBD1 matching 10 bases. The CDR3 totals 15 residues. The germline gives CDR1 SGHTA, CDR2 FQGNSA. The J segment lost 3 bases and the V segment lost 5 bases, leaving 7 bases of the junction unmatched. The CDR3 region is CASSATGGSLYEQYF. CDR3 DNA: TGTGCCAGCAGCGCGACAGGGGGCTCTCTCTACGAGCAGTACTTC.

This clone was seen only once. The gene calls are TRBV19 and TRBJ1-4, with 8 bases that match TRBD1. The CDR3 is 16 amino acids. Germline V lookup: CDR1 LNHDA, CDR2 SQIVND (reference sequence). V lost 6 bases to trimming and J lost 8 bases; unmatched junction nucleotides: 14. The CDR3 is CASSLPRTGRYEKLFF. As DNA, the CDR3 is TGTGCCAGTAGCCTTCCTCGGACAGGGCGGTACGAAAAACTGTTTTTT.

This sequence joins TRBV6-2 or TRBV6-3 and TRBJ2-7, with 11 positions matching TRBD2. The V and J ends lost 2 bases and 3 bases, in that order; junction bases with no gene match: 15. CDR1 is MNHEY and CDR2 is SVGEGT in the germline V gene. The length of the CDR3 is 19 residues. This CDR3 is CASSYPTSGTSSGIYEQYF. CDR3 nucleotides: TGTGCCAGCAGTTACCCGACTAGCGGGACGTCAAGTGGGATCTACGAGCAGTACTTC.

The chain has TRBV7-2 and TRBJ1-2; 8 positions match TRBD1. There are 16 residues in the CDR3. Trimming took 2 bases from V and 0 from J; bases not matched to a gene: 5. Germline CDR1 and CDR2: SGHTA and FQGNSA. CDR3 nucleotide sequence: TGTGCCAGCAGCTTACGAGGACAGGGAGCTAACTATGGCTACACCTTC. Its protein product is CASSLRGQGANYGYTF.

The gene calls are TRBV29-1 and TRBJ1-5, with 7 bases fitting TRBD1. The J segment lost 5 bases and the V segment lost 5 bases, leaving 3 bases of the junction unmatched. The CDR3 spans 12 residues. Germline V gene sequence: CDR1 SQVTM, CDR2 ANQGSEA. CDR3 sequence (DNA): TGCAGCGTTTCTACAGGGGATCAGCCCCAGCATTTT. This codes for CSVSTGDQPQHF.

The V call is TRBV29-1, the J call TRBJ2-2; D unclear. The CDR3 extends over 14 amino acids. Per germline, CDR1 SQVTM and CDR2 ANQGSEA. The V and J ends lost 3 bases and 1 base respectively, with 9 bases between them. CDR3 DNA: TGCAGCGTTGATGGCGGTAGGAACACCGGGGAGCTGTTTTTT. Translating gives CSVDGGRNTGELFF.

Details on this clone: Within the sample, other DNA sequences also encode this same CDR3. The chain carries TRBV10-3 and TRBJ2-7; 10 bases agree with TRBD2. Germline V gene data show CDR1 as ENHRY and CDR2 as SYGVKD. V lost 2 bases, J lost 2 bases, and 0 bases stayed unmatched. The CDR3 runs 14 residues. The CDR3 DNA sequence: TGTGCCATCAGTGAGACTAGCGGGACCTACGAGCAGTACTTC. Its protein product is CAISETSGTYEQYF.

The chain combines TRBV5-1 with TRBJ2-7, with 12 bases aligning to TRBD2. The CDR3 contains 16 residues. Losses at the gene ends were 0 bases for V and 6 bases for J; bases not matched to a gene: 7. Looked up from germline, CDR1 is SGHRS and CDR2 is YFSETQ. The chain's CDR3 is CASSLATSGRASEQYF. The DNA of the CDR3 is TGCGCCAGCAGCTTGGCGACTAGCGGGAGAGCGAGCGAGCAGTACTTC.

The chain links TRBV18 to TRBJ2-1; 7 bases agree with TRBD1. The CDR3 has 14 amino acids. Trimming removed 3 bases from V and 4 bases from J; junction bases left unmatched: 3. From germline, CDR1 is KGHSH and CDR2 LQKENI. The CDR3 DNA follows: TGTGCCAGCTCACCCCAGGGACAGTACAATGAGCAGTTCTTC. Its protein product is CASSPQGQYNEQFF.

The chain recombines TRBV11-3 with TRBJ2-7; 9 nucleotides match TRBD1. CDR3 size: 15 residues. V was clipped by 5 bases and J by 4 bases; unmatched bases: 9. The V gene's germline CDR1 is SGHNT and CDR2 YENEEA. Here the CDR3 DNA reads TGTGCCAGCAGCCTACTGGGGACAGGGAATTACGAGCAGTACTTC. Translation gives CASSLLGTGNYEQYF.

V is TRBV9 and J is TRBJ2-7; 8 positions agree with TRBD1. This CDR3 contains 14 residues. V lost 0 bases, J lost 3 bases, and 2 bases stayed unmatched. Germline V lookup: CDR1 SGDLS, CDR2 YYNGEE. In nucleotides, the CDR3 is TGTGCCAGCAGCGTAGCTACAGGGGGCTACGAGCAGTACTTC. Protein: CASSVATGGYEQYF. Using reference TRBV9 and TRBJ2-7 for the parts outside the CDR3, the full variable domain is DSGVTQTPKHLITATGQRVTLRCSPRSGDLSVYWYQQSLDQGLQFLIQYYNGEERAKGNILERFSAQQFPDLHSELNLSSLELGDSALYFCASSVATGGYEQYFGPGTRLTVT.

The genes are TRBV23-1 and TRBJ2-7; 7 bases map to TRBD1. TRBV23-1 is placed among ORFs of uncertain function. Trimming cost V 0 bases and J 0 bases; bases outside gene matches: 5. The CDR3 runs 16 residues. The CDR3 sequence: CASSQSGQGDSYEQYF. The CDR3 coding sequence is TGCGCCAGCAGTCAATCGGGGCAGGGGGACTCCTACGAGCAGTACTTC.

The genes are TRBV12-5 and TRBJ1-2; 12 bases align to TRBD1. This CDR3 is built from 16 residues. Germline CDR1 LGHNT, CDR2 FRNRAP. Trimming removed 0 bases from V and 9 bases from J; junction bases left unmatched: 8. DNA for the CDR3: TGTGCTAGTGGTTTGGTACTAGGGACAGGGGGCCGGAGCTACACCTTC. Its protein is CASGLVLGTGGRSYTF.